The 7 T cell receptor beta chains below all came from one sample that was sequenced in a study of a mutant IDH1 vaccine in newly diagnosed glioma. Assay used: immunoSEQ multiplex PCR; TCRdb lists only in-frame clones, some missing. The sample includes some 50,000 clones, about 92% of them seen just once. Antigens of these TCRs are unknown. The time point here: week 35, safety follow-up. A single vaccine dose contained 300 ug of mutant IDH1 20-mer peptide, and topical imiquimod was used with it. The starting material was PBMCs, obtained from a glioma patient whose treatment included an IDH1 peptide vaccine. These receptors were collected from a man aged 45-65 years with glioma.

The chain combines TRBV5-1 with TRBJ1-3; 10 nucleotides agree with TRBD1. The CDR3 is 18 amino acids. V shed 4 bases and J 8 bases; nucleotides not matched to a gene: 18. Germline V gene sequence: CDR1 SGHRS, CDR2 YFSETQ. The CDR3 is CASSRSRQGAFHPDTIYF. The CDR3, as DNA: TGCGCCAGCAGCCGCTCCCGACAGGGGGCCTTCCATCCCGACACCATATATTTT.

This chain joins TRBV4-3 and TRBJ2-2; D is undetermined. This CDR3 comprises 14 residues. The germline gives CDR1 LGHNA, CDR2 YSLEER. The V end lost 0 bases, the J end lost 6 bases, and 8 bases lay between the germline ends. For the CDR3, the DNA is TGCGCCAGCAGCCAAGATCGGACCTCCGGGGAGCTGTTTTTT. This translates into CASSQDRTSGELFF.

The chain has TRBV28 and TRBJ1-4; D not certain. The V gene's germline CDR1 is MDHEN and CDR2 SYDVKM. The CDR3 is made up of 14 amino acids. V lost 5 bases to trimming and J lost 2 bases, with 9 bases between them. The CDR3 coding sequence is TGTGCCAGCAGTCCCCAAGGGACTAATGAAAAACTGTTTTTT. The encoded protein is CASSPQGTNEKLFF.

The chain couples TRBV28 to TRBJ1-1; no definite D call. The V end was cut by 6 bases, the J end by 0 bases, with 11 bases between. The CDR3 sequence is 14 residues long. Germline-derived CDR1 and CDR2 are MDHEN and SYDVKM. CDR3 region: CASSQFLMNTEAFF. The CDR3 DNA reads TGTGCCAGCAGCCAATTTTTGATGAACACTGAAGCTTTCTTT.

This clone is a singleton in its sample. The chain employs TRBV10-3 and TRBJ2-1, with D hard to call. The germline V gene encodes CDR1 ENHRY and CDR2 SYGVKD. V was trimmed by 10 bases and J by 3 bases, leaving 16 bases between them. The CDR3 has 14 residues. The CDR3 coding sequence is TGTGCCACAGGCAAGGGTGATAACTACAATGAGCAGTTCTTC. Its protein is CATGKGDNYNEQFF.

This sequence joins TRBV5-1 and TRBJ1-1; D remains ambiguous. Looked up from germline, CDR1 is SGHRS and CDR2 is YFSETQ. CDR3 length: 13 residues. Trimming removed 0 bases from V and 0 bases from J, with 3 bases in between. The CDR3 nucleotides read TGCGCCAGCAGCTTGGAGGTGAACACTGAAGCTTTCTTT. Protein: CASSLEVNTEAFF.

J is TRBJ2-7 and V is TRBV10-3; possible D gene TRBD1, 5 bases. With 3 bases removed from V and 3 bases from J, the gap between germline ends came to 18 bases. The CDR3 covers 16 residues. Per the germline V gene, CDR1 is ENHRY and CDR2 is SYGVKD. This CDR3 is CAISEGVSGSGYEQYF. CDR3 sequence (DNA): TGTGCCATCAGTGAAGGGGTTTCCGGATCAGGCTACGAGCAGTACTTC.